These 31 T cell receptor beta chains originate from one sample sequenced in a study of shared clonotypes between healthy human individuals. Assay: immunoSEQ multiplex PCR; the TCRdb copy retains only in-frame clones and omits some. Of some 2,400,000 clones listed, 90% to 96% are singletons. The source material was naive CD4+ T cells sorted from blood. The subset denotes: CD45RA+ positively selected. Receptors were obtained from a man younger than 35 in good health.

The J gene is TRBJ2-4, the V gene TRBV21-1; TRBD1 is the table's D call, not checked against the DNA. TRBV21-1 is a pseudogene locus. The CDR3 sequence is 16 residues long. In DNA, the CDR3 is TGTGCCAGCAGCAACGTCGACAGGCCTACTAAAAACATTCAGTACTTC. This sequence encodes CASSNVDRPTKNIQYF.

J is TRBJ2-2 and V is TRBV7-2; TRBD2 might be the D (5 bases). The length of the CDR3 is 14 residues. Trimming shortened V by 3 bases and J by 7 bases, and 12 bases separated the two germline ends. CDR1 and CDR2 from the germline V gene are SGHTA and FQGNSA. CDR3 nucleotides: TGTGCCAGCAGCTTCGGGAAGGTGGGCGGGGAGCTGTTTTTT. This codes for CASSFGKVGGELFF.

CDR3 sequence (DNA): TGTGCCAGCAGTCCCCGGCAAACCAAGGGGACTGAAGCTTTCTTT. This sequence encodes CASSPRQTKGTEAFF. This chain uses TRBV27 with TRBJ1-1, with D possibly TRBD1 on 5 matching bases. This CDR3 comprises 15 residues. V gave up 5 bases and J gave up 5 bases, with 18 bases separating them. Per the germline V gene, CDR1 is MNHEY and CDR2 is SMNVEV (reference sequence).

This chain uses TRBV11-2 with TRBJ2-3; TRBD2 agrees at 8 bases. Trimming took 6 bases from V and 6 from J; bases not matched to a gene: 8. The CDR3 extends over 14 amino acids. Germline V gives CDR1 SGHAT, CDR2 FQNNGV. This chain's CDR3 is CASRLSGGGDTQYF. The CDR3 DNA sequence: TGTGCCAGCAGACTGAGCGGGGGCGGGGATACGCAGTATTTT.

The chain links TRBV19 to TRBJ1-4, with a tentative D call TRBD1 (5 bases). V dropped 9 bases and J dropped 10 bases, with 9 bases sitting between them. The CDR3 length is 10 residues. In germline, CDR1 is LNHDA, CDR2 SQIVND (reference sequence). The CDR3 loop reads CASGGGKLFF. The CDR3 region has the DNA TGTGCCAGCGGCGGGGGAAAACTGTTTTTT.

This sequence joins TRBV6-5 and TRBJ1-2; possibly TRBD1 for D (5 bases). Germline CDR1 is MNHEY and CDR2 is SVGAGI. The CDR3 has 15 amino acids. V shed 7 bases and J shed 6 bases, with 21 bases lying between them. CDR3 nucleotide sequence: TGTGCCAGCACCGGGAGTGGCGGGGGTGAGAATGGCTACACCTTC. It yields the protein CASTGSGGGENGYTF.

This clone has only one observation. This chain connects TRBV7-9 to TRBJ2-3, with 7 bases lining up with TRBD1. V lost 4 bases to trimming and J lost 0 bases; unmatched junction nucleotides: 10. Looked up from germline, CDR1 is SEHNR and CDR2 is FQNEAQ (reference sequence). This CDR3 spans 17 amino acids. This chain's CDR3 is CASSSGQQITSTDTQYF. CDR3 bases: TGTGCCAGCAGCTCGGGACAGCAAATTACTAGCACAGATACGCAGTATTTT.

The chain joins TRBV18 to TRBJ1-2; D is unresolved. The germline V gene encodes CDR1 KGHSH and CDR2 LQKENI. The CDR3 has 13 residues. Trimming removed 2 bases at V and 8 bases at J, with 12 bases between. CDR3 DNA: TGTGCCAGCTCACCAGCGAGGGTAGAGGGCTACACCTTC. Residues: CASSPARVEGYTF.

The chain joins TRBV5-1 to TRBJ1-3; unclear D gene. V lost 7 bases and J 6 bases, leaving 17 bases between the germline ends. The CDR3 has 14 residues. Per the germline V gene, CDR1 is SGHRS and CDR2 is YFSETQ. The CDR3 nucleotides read TGCGCCAGCGCCGACGTTGGAATGGAAAACACCATATATTTT. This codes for CASADVGMENTIYF.

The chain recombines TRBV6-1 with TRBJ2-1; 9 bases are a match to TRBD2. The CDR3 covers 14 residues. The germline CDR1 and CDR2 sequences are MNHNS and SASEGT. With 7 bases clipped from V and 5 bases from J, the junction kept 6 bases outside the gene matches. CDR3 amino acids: CASMRLAAHNEQFF. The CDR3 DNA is TGTGCCAGCATGCGACTAGCGGCCCACAATGAGCAGTTCTTC.

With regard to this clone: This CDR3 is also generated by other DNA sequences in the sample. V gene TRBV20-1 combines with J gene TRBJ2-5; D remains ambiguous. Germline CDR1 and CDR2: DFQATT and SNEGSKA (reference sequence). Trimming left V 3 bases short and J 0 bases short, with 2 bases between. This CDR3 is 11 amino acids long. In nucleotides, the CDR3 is TGCAGTGCTAGGTACCAAGAGACCCAGTACTTC. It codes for CSARYQETQYF.

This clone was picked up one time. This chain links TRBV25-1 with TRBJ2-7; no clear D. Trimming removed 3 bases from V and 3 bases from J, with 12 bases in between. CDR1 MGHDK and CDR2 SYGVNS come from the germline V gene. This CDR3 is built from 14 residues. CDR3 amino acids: CASSEGLGSYEQYF. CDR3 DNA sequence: TGTGCCAGCAGTGAGGGTCTAGGCAGCTACGAGCAGTACTTC.

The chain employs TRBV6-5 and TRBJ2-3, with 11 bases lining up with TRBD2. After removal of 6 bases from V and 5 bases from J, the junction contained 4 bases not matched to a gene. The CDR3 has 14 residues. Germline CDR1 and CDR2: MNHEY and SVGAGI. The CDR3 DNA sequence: TGTGCCAGCAGACTAGCGGGAGTTGTAGATACGCAGTATTTT. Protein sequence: CASRLAGVVDTQYF.

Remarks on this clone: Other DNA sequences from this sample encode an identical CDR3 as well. The CDR3 region is CASSSRTVNTGELFF. The CDR3 DNA follows: TGTGCCAGCAGCTCTAGGACAGTGAACACCGGGGAGCTGTTTTTT. This rearrangement joins TRBV11-2 to TRBJ2-2, with D perhaps TRBD1 (6 bases). The CDR3 contains 15 residues. V lost 4 bases, J lost 1 base, and 10 bases lay in between. From germline, CDR1 is SGHAT and CDR2 FQNNGV. The entire variable domain, with the rest obtained from reference TRBV11-2 and TRBJ2-2, is as follows: EAGVAQSPRYKIIEKRQSVAFWCNPISGHATLYWYQQILGQGPKLLIQFQNNGVVDDSQLPKDRFSAERLKGVDSTLKIQPAKLEDSAVYLCASSSRTVNTGELFFGEGSRLTVL.

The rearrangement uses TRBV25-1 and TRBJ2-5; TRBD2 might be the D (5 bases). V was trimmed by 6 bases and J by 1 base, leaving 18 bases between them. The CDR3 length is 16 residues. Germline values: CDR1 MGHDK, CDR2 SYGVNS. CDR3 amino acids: CASSTLASGIQETQYF. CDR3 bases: TGTGCCAGCAGCACCCTCGCTTCCGGGATCCAAGAGACCCAGTACTTC.

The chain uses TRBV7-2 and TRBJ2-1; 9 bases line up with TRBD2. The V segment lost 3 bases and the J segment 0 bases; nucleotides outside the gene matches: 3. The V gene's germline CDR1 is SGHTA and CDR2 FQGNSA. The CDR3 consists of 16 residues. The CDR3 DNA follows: TGTGCCAGCAGCTTTTATAGCGGGAGCTCCTACAATGAGCAGTTCTTC. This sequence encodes CASSFYSGSSYNEQFF.

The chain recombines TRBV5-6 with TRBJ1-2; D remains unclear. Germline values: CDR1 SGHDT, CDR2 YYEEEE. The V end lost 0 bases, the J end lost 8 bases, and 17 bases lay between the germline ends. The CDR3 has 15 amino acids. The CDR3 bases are TGTGCCAGCAGCTTGGCCGGAGGATCACCGTCCGGCTACACCTTC. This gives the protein CASSLAGGSPSGYTF.

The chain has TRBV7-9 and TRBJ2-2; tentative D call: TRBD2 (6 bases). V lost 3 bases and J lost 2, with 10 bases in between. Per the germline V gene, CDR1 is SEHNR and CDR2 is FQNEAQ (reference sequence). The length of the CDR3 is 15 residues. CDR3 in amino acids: CASSLGGINTGELFF. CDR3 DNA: TGTGCCAGCAGCTTGGGGGGTATAAACACCGGGGAGCTGTTTTTT.

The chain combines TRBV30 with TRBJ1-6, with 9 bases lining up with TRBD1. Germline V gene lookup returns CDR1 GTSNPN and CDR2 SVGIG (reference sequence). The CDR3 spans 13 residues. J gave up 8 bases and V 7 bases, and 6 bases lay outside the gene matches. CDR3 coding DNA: TGTGCCTTGTCCCGGGACAGGGATTCACCCCTCCACTTT. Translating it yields CALSRDRDSPLHF.

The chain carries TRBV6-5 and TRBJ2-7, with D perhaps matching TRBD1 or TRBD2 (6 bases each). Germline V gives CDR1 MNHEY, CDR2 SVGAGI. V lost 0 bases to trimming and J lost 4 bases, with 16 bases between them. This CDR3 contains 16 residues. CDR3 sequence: CASSYSWGAPGYEQYF. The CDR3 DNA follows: TGTGCCAGCAGTTACTCCTGGGGGGCCCCCGGATACGAGCAGTACTTC.

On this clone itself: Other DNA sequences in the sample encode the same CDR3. The CDR3: CASSLDRNEQYF. The CDR3 DNA reads TGTGCCAGCAGCTTAGATCGAAACGAGCAGTACTTC. This chain links TRBV11-2 with TRBJ2-7; D is undetermined. The V end was cut by 0 bases, the J end by 5 bases, with 5 bases between. CDR3 length: 12 amino acids. Germline CDR1 and CDR2: SGHAT and FQNNGV.

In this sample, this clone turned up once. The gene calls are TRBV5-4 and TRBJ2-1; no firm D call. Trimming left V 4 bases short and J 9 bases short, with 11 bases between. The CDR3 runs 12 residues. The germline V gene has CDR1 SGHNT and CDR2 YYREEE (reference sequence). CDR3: CASSPAVGEQFF. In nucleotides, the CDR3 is TGTGCCAGCAGCCCTGCGGTAGGTGAGCAGTTCTTC.

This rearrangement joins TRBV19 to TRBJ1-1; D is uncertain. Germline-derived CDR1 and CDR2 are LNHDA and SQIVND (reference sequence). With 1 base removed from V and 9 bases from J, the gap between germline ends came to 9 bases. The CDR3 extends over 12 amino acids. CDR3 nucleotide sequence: TGTGCCAGTAGTATAGCGGGGAAGAAAGCTTTCTTT. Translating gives CASSIAGKKAFF.

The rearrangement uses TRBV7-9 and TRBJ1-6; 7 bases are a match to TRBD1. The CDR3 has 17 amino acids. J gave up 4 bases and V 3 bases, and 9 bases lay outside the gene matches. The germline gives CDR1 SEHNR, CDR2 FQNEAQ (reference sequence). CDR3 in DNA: TGTGCCAGCAGCTTGACTCACCGGGACAGTTATAATTCACCCCTCCACTTT. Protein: CASSLTHRDSYNSPLHF.

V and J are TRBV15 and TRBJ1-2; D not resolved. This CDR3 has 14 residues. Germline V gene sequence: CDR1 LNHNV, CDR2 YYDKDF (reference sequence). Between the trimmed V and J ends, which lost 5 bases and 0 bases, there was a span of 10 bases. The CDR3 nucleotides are TGTGCCACCAGCCCCGAGGGTGCTAACTATGGCTACACCTTC. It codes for CATSPEGANYGYTF.

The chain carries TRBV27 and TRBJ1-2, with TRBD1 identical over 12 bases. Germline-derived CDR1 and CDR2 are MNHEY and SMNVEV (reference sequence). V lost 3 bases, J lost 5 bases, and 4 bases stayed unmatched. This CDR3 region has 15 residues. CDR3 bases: TGTGCCAGCAGTTTCGGGACAGGGGGCGAATATGGCTACACCTTC. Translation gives CASSFGTGGEYGYTF.

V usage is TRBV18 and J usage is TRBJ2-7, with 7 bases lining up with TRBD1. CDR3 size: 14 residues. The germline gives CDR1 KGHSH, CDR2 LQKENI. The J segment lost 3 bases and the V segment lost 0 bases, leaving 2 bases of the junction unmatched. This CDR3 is CASSPPWDSYEQYF. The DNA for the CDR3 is TGTGCCAGCTCACCACCGTGGGACAGCTACGAGCAGTACTTC.

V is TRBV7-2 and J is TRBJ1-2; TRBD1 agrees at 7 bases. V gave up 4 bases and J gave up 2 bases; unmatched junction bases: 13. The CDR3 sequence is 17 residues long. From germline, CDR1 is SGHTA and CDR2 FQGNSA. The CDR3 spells CASSSSGGWDANYGYTF. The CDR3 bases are TGTGCCAGCAGCTCTTCAGGGGGGTGGGACGCCAACTATGGCTACACCTTC.

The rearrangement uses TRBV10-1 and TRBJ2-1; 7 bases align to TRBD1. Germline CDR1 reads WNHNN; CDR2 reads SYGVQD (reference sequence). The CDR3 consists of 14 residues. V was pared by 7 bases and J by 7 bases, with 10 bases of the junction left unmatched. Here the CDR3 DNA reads TGCGCCAGCACCCCCCTCAGGGGGTGGAATGAGCAGTTCTTC. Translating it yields CASTPLRGWNEQFF.

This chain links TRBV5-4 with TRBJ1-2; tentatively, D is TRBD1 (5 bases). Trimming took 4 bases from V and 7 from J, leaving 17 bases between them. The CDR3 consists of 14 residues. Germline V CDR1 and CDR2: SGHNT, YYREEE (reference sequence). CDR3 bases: TGTGCCAGCAGCCCGGACGCGGGACTTTTTGGCTACACCTTC. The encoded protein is CASSPDAGLFGYTF.

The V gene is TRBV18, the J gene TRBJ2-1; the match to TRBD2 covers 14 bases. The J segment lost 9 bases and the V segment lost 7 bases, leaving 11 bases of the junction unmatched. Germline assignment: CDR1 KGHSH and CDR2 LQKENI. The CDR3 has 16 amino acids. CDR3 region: CASWLPGLAGVFEQFF. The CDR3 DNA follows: TGTGCCAGCTGGCTTCCGGGACTAGCGGGAGTCTTTGAGCAGTTCTTC.